These 24 T cell receptor beta chains were sequenced from one sample in a study of cytomegalovirus exposure and HLA in healthy donors. Using immunoSEQ multiplex PCR, the repertoire was profiled, and TCRdb retains in-frame clones only, with some absent. The table records around 160,000 clones, 91% of them present only once. Sample: PBMCs. These receptors all come from a woman aged 18 to 35 in good health and CMV-seropositive.

A few counts support this clone. The rearrangement uses TRBV7-2 and TRBJ2-7, with 8 bases matching TRBD2. This CDR3 is built from 16 residues. After removal of 5 bases from V and 0 bases from J, the junction contained 9 bases not matched to a gene. Germline lookup yields CDR1 SGHTA and CDR2 FQGNSA. The CDR3 loop is CASSPRGAGGSYEQYF. The CDR3 DNA follows: TGTGCCAGCAGCCCCCGGGGCGCGGGGGGCTCCTACGAGCAGTACTTC.

The chain couples TRBV27 to TRBJ1-1; D remains unclear. The CDR3 loop spans 17 amino acids. CDR1 MNHEY and CDR2 SMNVEV come from the germline V gene (reference sequence). V was shortened by 0 bases and J by 1 base, with 15 bases between the two germline ends. This CDR3 reads CASSLSGGGVPNTEAFF. The CDR3 bases are TGTGCCAGCAGTTTATCCGGAGGTGGGGTTCCGAACACTGAAGCTTTCTTT.

This sequence joins TRBV29-1 and TRBJ2-3; weak D call: TRBD1 (5 bases). Trimming took off 8 bases at V and 6 bases at J, with 15 bases between the two ends. Germline V lookup: CDR1 SQVTM, CDR2 ANQGSEA. The CDR3 extends over 12 amino acids. CDR3 sequence: CSTNNKGDTQYF. Written as DNA, the CDR3 is TGCAGCACAAACAACAAGGGGGATACGCAGTATTTT.

The chain recombines TRBV4-2 with TRBJ2-2; 8 bases map to TRBD2. CDR3 length equals 16 residues. V trimming: 1 base; J trimming: 6 bases; junction bases outside the gene matches: 7. Per the germline V gene, CDR1 is LGHNA and CDR2 is YNFKEQ. The CDR3 DNA reads as TGTGCCAGCAGCCAAGGTTCGGGAGGGCCATCCGGGGAGCTGTTTTTT. Protein product: CASSQGSGGPSGELFF.

The chain joins TRBV9 to TRBJ1-1; D gene unclear. The CDR3 extends over 15 amino acids. Trimming removed 0 bases at V and 4 bases at J, with 13 bases between. CDR1 is SGDLS, CDR2 YYNGEE, per germline. The CDR3, as DNA: TGTGCCAGCAGCGTAGATTGGGGAGGCAGCACTGAAGCTTTCTTT. Translated, it gives CASSVDWGGSTEAFF.

The J gene is TRBJ2-5, the V gene TRBV5-1; TRBD2 matches at 12 bases. The CDR3 loop spans 17 amino acids. Germline V gene sequence: CDR1 SGHRS, CDR2 YFSETQ. The trim removed 4 bases at V and 0 bases at J, leaving 7 bases unmatched. The CDR3 region is CASSPGTSGHYQETQYF. CDR3 coding DNA: TGCGCCAGCAGCCCAGGGACTAGCGGGCATTACCAAGAGACCCAGTACTTC.

The rearrangement links TRBV9 to TRBJ2-6; a possible D gene is TRBD1 (6 bases). Per germline, CDR1 SGDLS and CDR2 YYNGEE. CDR3 length equals 15 residues. The V end was cut by 1 base, the J end by 2 bases, with 7 bases between. In DNA, the CDR3 is TGTGCCAGCAGCGTACGGACAGCTGGGGCCAACGTCCTGACTTTC. It translates to CASSVRTAGANVLTF.

CDR3 DNA sequence: TGTGCCAGCAGTGTCTCCGGGACAGTGAACACTGAAGCTTTCTTT. Its translation is CASSVSGTVNTEAFF. This chain joins TRBV25-1 and TRBJ1-1; TRBD1 agrees at 7 bases. The CDR3 has 15 residues. CDR1 is MGHDK, CDR2 SYGVNS, per germline. With V trimmed by 4 bases and J by 0 bases, 5 bases remained unmatched.

This rearrangement joins TRBV2 to TRBJ1-1, with no clear D. CDR3 length: 12 residues. V was trimmed by 6 bases and J by 11 bases, leaving 16 bases between them. Germline loops: CDR1 SNHLY, CDR2 FYNNEI. The CDR3 reads CASSPQAAGAFF. The CDR3 DNA reads TGTGCCAGCAGCCCCCAGGCCGCTGGGGCTTTCTTT.

The chain has TRBV19 and TRBJ2-5; 7 bases are a match to TRBD2. The CDR3 covers 13 residues. CDR1 is LNHDA, CDR2 SQIVND, per germline (reference sequence). Germline trimming cut 8 bases from V and 5 bases from J; bases unmatched to any gene: 8. As DNA, the CDR3 is TGTGCCAGTGGGTGGGAGGGAGCTGAGACCCAGTACTTC. Amino acid sequence: CASGWEGAETQYF.

This rearrangement joins TRBV27 to TRBJ1-1; D uncertain. Germline V gene data show CDR1 as MNHEY and CDR2 as SMNVEV (reference sequence). The germline V and J ends were trimmed by 1 base and 4 bases, with 10 bases remaining between them. CDR3 length: 14 residues. The CDR3 bases are TGTGCCAGCAGTTTATGGGCGAAAAGCACTGAAGCTTTCTTT. It yields the protein CASSLWAKSTEAFF.

The genes are TRBV13 and TRBJ1-3, with 9 bases aligning to TRBD1. Germline V lookup: CDR1 PRHDT, CDR2 FYEKMQ (reference sequence). The CDR3 is made up of 16 amino acids. Unmatched junction bases numbered 10, after V lost 4 bases and J lost 6 bases. CDR3 amino acids: CASSSRQGGFTNTIYF. The CDR3 region has the DNA TGTGCCAGCAGCTCCCGACAGGGGGGATTCACAAACACCATATATTTT.

The chain is built from TRBV25-1 and TRBJ2-5; 8 nucleotides agree with TRBD2. Germline V CDR1 and CDR2: MGHDK, SYGVNS. The J segment lost 1 base and the V segment lost 5 bases, leaving 6 bases of the junction unmatched. The CDR3 sequence is 15 residues long. This CDR3 reads CASSKAGEPQETQYF. CDR3 in DNA: TGTGCCAGCAGTAAAGCGGGAGAGCCCCAAGAGACCCAGTACTTC.

The chain combines TRBV7-9 with TRBJ2-3, with TRBD2 identical over 8 bases. CDR1 is SEHNR, CDR2 FQNEAQ, per germline (reference sequence). After removal of 2 bases from V and 2 bases from J, the junction contained 3 bases not matched to a gene. This CDR3 spans 15 amino acids. CDR3 in amino acids: CASSLQRGPTDTQYF. DNA of the CDR3: TGTGCCAGCAGCTTACAGCGGGGGCCCACAGATACGCAGTATTTT.

This clone was seen just once. The DNA for the CDR3 is TGTGCCACCAGCTCTGGGGAGCCTAACTATGGCTACACCTTC. This gives the protein CATSSGEPNYGYTF. This rearrangement joins TRBV15 to TRBJ1-2; D remains ambiguous. Looked up from germline, CDR1 is LNHNV and CDR2 is YYDKDF (reference sequence). Trimming removed 5 bases at V and 0 bases at J, with 10 bases between. The CDR3 extends over 14 amino acids.

CDR3 sequence: CASSQGSGSENEQFF. CDR3 DNA: TGCGCCAGCTCACAGGGTAGCGGGAGTGAAAATGAGCAGTTCTTC. The chain employs TRBV4-3 and TRBJ2-1; 9 bases align to TRBD2. V lost 8 bases to trimming and J lost 7 bases; unmatched junction nucleotides: 12. This CDR3 spans 15 amino acids. Germline-derived CDR1 and CDR2 are LGHNA and YSLEER.

The chain joins TRBV5-4 to TRBJ2-1, with TRBD1 identical over 12 bases. This CDR3 spans 16 amino acids. Germline V gene lookup returns CDR1 SGHNT and CDR2 YYREEE (reference sequence). The V gene end was trimmed by 4 bases and the J gene end by 7 bases; junction bases not matched to a gene: 9. The DNA of the CDR3 is TGTGCCAGCAGCCCGGGACAGGGGGCAATACGGAATGAGCAGTTCTTC. It is translated as CASSPGQGAIRNEQFF.

This chain uses TRBV18 with TRBJ1-5; D is uncertain. Trimming removed 3 bases from V and 4 bases from J, with 10 bases in between. Germline loops: CDR1 KGHSH, CDR2 LQKENI. This CDR3 region has 14 residues. Here the CDR3 reads CASSPEGGNQPQHF. The CDR3 DNA is TGTGCCAGCTCACCGGAGGGAGGGAATCAGCCCCAGCATTTT.

The chain carries TRBV30 and TRBJ1-4, with 9 positions matching TRBD1. This CDR3 region has 13 residues. From germline, CDR1 is GTSNPN and CDR2 SVGIG (reference sequence). The V segment lost 4 bases and the J segment 9 bases; nucleotides outside the gene matches: 6. The CDR3 loop is CAWTQGAVKKLFF. The CDR3 bases are TGTGCCTGGACACAGGGGGCCGTGAAAAAACTGTTTTTT.

The gene calls are TRBV7-7 and TRBJ2-1; the match to TRBD1 covers 8 bases. CDR3 length: 15 residues. The V gene's germline CDR1 is SSHAT and CDR2 FNYEAQ (reference sequence). Trimming cost V 5 bases and J 7 bases; bases outside gene matches: 10. The DNA for the CDR3 is TGTGCCAGCAGCCACGGAACCCAGGGGGCGAATGAGCAGTTCTTC. Protein sequence: CASSHGTQGANEQFF.

This sequence joins TRBV27 and TRBJ2-7, with D possibly TRBD1 on 5 matching bases. The germline V gene encodes CDR1 MNHEY and CDR2 SMNVEV (reference sequence). Trimming left V 5 bases short and J 7 bases short, with 9 bases between. The length of the CDR3 is 11 residues. The CDR3 sequence: CASSGASEQYF. CDR3 DNA sequence: TGTGCCAGCAGTGGGGCGAGTGAGCAGTACTTC.

The sample holds a few counts of this clone. This chain uses TRBV7-9 with TRBJ2-7; 7 positions match TRBD2. Germline trimming cut 5 bases from V and 6 bases from J; bases unmatched to any gene: 10. This CDR3 region has 14 residues. Germline V gene lookup returns CDR1 SEHNR and CDR2 FQNEAQ (reference sequence). In DNA form, the CDR3 reads TGTGCCAGCAGCCTTGGGAGGGGATGGGGCGAGCAGTACTTC. Protein sequence: CASSLGRGWGEQYF.

V and J are TRBV6-1 and TRBJ2-7; TRBD1 matches 8 bases. Germline CDR1 MNHNS, CDR2 SASEGT. J gave up 0 bases and V 3 bases, and 7 bases lay outside the gene matches. The CDR3 covers 16 residues. The CDR3 loop reads CASSDLTGVFSYEQYF. The DNA for the CDR3 is TGTGCCAGCAGTGACCTGACAGGGGTCTTCTCCTACGAGCAGTACTTC.

The chain recombines TRBV28 with TRBJ2-1, with 8 bases fitting TRBD2. Germline CDR1 and CDR2: MDHEN and SYDVKM. This CDR3 contains 15 residues. J was trimmed by 9 bases and V by 6 bases; bases with no gene match: 13. The CDR3, as DNA: TGTGCCAGCAGCCCCGGTCAGCGGGAGATTGCTGAGCAGTTCTTC. Protein product: CASSPGQREIAEQFF.